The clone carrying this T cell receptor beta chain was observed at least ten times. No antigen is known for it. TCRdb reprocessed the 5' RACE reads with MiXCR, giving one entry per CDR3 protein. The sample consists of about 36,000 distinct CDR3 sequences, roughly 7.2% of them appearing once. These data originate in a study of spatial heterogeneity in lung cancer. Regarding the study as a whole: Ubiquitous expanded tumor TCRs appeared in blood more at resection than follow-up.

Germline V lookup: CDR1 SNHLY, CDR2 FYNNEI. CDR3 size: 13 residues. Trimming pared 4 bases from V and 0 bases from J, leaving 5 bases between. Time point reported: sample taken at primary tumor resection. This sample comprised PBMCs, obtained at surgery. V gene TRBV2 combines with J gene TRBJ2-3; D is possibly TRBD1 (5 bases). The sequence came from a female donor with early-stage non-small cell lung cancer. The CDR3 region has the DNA TGTGCCAGCAGTGGACAGAGCACAGATACGCAGTATTTT. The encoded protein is CASSGQSTDTQYF.